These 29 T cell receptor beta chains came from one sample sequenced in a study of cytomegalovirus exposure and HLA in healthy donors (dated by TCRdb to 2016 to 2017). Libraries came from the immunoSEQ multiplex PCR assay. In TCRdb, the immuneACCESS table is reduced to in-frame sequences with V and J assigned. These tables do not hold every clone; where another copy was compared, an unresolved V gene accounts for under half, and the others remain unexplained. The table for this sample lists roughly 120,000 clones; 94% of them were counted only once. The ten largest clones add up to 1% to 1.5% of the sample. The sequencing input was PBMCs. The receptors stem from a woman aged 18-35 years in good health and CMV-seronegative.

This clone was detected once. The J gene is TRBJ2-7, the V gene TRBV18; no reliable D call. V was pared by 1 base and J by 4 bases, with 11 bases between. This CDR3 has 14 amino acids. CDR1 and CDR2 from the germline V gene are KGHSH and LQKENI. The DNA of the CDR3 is TGTGCCAGCTCACCACAAAATGGCCCATACGAGCAGTACTTC. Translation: CASSPQNGPYEQYF.

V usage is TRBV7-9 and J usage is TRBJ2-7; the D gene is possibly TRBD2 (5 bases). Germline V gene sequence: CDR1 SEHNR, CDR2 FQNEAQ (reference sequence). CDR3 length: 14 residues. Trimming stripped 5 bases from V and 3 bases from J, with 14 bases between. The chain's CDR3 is CASSTSGPHYEQYF. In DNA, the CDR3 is TGTGCCAGCAGCACCAGCGGACCGCACTACGAGCAGTACTTC.

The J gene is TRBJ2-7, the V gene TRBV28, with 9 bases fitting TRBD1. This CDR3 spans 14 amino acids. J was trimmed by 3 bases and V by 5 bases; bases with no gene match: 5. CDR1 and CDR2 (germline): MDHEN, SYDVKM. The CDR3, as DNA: TGTGCCAGCAGTCCCAACAGGGGGCGCTACGAGCAGTACTTC. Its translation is CASSPNRGRYEQYF.

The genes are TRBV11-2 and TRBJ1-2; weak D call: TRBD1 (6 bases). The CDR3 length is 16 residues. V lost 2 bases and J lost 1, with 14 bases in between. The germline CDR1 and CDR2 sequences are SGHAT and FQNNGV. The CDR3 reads CASSLSAGDLNYGYTF. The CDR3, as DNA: TGTGCCAGCAGCTTAAGCGCAGGGGATCTTAACTATGGCTACACCTTC.

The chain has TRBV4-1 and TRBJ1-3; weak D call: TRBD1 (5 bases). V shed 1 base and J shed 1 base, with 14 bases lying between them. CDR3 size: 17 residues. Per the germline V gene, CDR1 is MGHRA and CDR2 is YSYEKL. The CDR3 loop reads CASSQGARVDSGNTIYF. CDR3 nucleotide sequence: TGCGCCAGCAGCCAAGGGGCCAGGGTCGATTCTGGAAACACCATATATTTT.

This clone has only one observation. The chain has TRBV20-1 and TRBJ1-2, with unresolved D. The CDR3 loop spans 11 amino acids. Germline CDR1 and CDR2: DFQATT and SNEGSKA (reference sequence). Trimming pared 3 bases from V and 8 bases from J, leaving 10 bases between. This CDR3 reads CSASPGFGYTF. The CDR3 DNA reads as TGCAGTGCTAGTCCGGGGTTCGGCTACACCTTC.

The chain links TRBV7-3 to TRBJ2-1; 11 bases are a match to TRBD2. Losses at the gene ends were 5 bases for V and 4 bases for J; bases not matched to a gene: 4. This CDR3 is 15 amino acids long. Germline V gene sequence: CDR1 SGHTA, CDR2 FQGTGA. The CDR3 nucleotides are TGTGCCAGCAGCGCAACTAGCGGGGGATACAATGAGCAGTTCTTC. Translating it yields CASSATSGGYNEQFF. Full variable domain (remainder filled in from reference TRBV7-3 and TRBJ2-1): GAGVSQTPSNKVTEKGKYVELRCDPISGHTALYWYRQSLGQGPEFLIYFQGTGAADDSGLPNDRFFAVRPEGSVSTLKIQRTERGDSAVYLCASSATSGGYNEQFFGPGTRLTVL.

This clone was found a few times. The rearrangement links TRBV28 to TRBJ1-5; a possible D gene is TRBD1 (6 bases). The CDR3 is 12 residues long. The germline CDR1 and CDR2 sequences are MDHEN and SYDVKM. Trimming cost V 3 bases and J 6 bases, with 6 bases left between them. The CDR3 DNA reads TGTGCCAGCAGTTTCAGGGGTCAGCCCCAGCATTTT. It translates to CASSFRGQPQHF.

CDR3 amino acids: CASSSGEEGPYNEQFF. In nucleotides, the CDR3 is TGTGCCAGCAGCTCGGGAGAGGAGGGTCCCTACAATGAGCAGTTCTTC. This chain links TRBV11-2 with TRBJ2-1, with a weak D call TRBD2 (6 bases). This CDR3 contains 16 residues. In germline, CDR1 is SGHAT, CDR2 FQNNGV. Trimming removed 4 bases from V and 2 bases from J, with 15 bases in between.

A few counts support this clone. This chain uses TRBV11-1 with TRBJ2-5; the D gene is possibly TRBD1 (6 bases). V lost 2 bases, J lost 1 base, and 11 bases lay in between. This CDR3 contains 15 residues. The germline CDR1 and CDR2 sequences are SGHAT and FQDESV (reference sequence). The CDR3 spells CASSLWGQSQETQYF. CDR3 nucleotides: TGTGCCAGCAGCTTATGGGGGCAGTCCCAAGAGACCCAGTACTTC.

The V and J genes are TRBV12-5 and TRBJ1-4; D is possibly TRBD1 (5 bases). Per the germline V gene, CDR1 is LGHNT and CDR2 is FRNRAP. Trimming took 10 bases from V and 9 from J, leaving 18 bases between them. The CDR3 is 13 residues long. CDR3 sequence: CATGKAGEKKLFF. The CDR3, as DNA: TGTGCTACAGGGAAAGCGGGGGAGAAAAAACTGTTTTTT.

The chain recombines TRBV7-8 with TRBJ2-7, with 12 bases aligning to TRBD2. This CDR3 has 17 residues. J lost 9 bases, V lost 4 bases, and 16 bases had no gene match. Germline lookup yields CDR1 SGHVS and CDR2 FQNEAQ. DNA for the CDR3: TGTGCCAGCAGCTCCCAGGCGGCGACTAGCGGGAGTGTTGGGCAGTACTTC. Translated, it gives CASSSQAATSGSVGQYF.

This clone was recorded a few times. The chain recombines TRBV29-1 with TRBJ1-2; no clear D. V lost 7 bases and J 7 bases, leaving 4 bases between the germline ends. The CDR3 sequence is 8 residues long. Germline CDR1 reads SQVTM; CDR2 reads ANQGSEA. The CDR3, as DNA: TGCAGCGCCGGTGGCTACACCTTC. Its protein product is CSAGGYTF.

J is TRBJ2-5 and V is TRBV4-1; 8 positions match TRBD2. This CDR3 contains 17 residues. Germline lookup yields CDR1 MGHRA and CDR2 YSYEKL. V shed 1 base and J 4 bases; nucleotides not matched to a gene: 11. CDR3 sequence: CASSQGWGLGRGETQYF. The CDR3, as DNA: TGCGCCAGCAGCCAAGGATGGGGACTAGGGAGGGGAGAGACCCAGTACTTC.

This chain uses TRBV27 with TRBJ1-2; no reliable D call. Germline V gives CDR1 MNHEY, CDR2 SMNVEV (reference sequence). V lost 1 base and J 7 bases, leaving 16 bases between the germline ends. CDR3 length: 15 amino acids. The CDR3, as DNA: TGTGCCAGCAGTTTATTACTACCCTCTCTGTTTGGCTACACCTTC. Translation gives CASSLLLPSLFGYTF.

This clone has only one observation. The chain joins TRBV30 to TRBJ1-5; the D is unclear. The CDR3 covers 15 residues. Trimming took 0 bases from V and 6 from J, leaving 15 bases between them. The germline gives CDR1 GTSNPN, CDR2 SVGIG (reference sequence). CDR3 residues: CAWSVRGNYGQPQHF. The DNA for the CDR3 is TGTGCCTGGAGTGTACGCGGCAACTATGGTCAGCCCCAGCATTTT. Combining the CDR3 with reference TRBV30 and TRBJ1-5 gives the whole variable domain SQTIHQWPATLVQPVGSPLSLECTVEGTSNPNLYWYRQAAGRGLQLLFYSVGIGQISSEVPQNLSASRPQDRQFILSSKKLLLSDSGFYLCAWSVRGNYGQPQHFGDGTRLSIL.

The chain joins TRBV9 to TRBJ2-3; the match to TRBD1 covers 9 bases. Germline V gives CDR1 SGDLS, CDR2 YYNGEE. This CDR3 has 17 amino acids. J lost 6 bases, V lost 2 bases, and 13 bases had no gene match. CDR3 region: CASSVEAGTGFTDTQYF. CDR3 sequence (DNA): TGTGCCAGCAGCGTGGAGGCCGGGACAGGGTTCACGGATACGCAGTATTTT.

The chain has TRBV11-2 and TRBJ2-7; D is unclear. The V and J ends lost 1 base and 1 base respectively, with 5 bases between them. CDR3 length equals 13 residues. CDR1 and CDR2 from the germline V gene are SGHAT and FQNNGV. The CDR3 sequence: CASSLAQSYEQYF. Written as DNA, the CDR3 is TGTGCCAGCAGCTTAGCTCAGTCCTACGAGCAGTACTTC.

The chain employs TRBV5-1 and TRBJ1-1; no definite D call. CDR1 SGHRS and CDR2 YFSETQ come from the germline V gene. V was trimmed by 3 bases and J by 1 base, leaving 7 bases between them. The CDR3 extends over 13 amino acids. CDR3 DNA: TGCGCCAGCAGCTGGACTGAGAACACTGAAGCTTTCTTT. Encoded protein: CASSWTENTEAFF.

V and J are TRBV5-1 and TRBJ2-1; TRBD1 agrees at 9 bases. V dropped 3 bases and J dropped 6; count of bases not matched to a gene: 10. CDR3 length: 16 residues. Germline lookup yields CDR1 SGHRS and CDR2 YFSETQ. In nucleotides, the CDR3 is TGCGCCAGCAGCTGGGGGGGACAGGGTGGATCCAATGAGCAGTTCTTC. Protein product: CASSWGGQGGSNEQFF.

The CDR3 region is CASSFGGRIGEQFF. CDR3 bases: TGTGCCAGCAGCTTTGGCGGGAGAATCGGTGAGCAGTTCTTC. The genes are TRBV11-2 and TRBJ2-1; TRBD2 matches 7 bases. Looked up from germline, CDR1 is SGHAT and CDR2 is FQNNGV. CDR3 length: 14 residues. Trimming cost V 3 bases and J 9 bases; bases outside gene matches: 8.

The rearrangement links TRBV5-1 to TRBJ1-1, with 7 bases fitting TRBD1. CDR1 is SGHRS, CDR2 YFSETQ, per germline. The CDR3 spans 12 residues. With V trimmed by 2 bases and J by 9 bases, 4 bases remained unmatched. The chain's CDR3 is CASSLIQGQAFF. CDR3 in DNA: TGCGCCAGCAGCTTAATACAGGGGCAAGCTTTCTTT.

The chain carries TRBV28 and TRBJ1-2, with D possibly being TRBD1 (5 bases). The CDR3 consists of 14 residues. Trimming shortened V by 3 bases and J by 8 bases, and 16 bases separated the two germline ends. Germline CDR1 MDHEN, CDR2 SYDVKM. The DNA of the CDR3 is TGTGCCAGCAGTTTCGTACAGGTCGTTTTAGGCTACACCTTC. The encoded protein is CASSFVQVVLGYTF.

CDR3 sequence: CASSPPGGSQPQHF. CDR3 bases: TGTGCCAGCAGCCCCCCCGGGGGAAGCCAGCCCCAGCATTTT. The chain links TRBV7-9 to TRBJ1-5, with a possible D match to TRBD1 (5 bases). The germline gives CDR1 SEHNR, CDR2 FQNEAQ (reference sequence). The CDR3 is 14 amino acids. V gave up 5 bases and J gave up 7 bases, with 15 bases separating them.

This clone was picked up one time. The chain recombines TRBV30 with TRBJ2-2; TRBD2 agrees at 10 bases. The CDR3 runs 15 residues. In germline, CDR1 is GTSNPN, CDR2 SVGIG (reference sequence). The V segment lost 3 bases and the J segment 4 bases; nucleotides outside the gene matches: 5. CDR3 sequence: CAWRVLAGPTGELFF. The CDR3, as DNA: TGTGCCTGGAGGGTACTAGCGGGGCCCACCGGGGAGCTGTTTTTT.

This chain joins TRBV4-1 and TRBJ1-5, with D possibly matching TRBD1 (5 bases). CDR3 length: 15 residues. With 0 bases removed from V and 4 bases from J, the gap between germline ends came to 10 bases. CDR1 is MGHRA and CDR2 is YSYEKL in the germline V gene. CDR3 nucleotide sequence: TGCGCCAGCAGCCAAGAACCAGGGAGGAATCAGCCCCAGCATTTT. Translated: CASSQEPGRNQPQHF.

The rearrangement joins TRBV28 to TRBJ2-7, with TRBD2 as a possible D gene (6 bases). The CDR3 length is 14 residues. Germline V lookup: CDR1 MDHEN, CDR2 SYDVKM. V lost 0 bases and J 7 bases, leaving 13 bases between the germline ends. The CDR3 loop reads CASSLWEGMGEQYF. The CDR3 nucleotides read TGTGCCAGCAGTTTATGGGAGGGAATGGGGGAGCAGTACTTC.

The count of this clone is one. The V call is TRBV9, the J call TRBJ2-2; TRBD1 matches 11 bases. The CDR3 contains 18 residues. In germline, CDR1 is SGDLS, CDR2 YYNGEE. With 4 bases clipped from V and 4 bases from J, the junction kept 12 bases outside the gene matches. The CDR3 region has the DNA TGTGCCAGCAGCCATCCCCCCGGGACAGGGGGTTTCACCGGGGAGCTGTTTTTT. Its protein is CASSHPPGTGGFTGELFF.

The CDR3 DNA sequence: TGTGCCAGCAGTTACAATCCGCCCGGGGGGAGCACTGAAGCTTTCTTT. Protein product: CASSYNPPGGSTEAFF. The V and J genes are TRBV6-5 and TRBJ1-1; D may be TRBD1 (5 bases). Germline CDR1 reads MNHEY; CDR2 reads SVGAGI. This CDR3 has 16 amino acids. V shed 2 bases and J shed 4 bases, with 17 bases lying between them.